This passage covers 26 T cell receptor beta chains from one sample sequenced in a study of blood T cell repertoires in COVID-19. The table came from immunoSEQ multiplex PCR; TCRdb's copy has only in-frame clones and leaves some out. In the table there are over 150,000 clones, about 90% of which are singletons. Source material: PBMCs or T cells enriched from blood (not recorded which). Source of these receptors: a young woman who had recovered from COVID-19.

This chain connects TRBV2 to TRBJ1-2, with D unresolved. There are 15 residues in the CDR3. Trimming took off 1 base at V and 5 bases at J, with 14 bases between the two ends. Germline V CDR1 and CDR2: SNHLY, FYNNEI. CDR3 nucleotides: TGTGCCAGCAGTGAAGGGTCCGCGGGCGGATATGGCTACACCTTC. Translated: CASSEGSAGGYGYTF.

V and J are TRBV6-5 and TRBJ2-7, with 10 bases fitting TRBD1. This CDR3 spans 14 amino acids. V lost 4 bases and J lost 6; bases outside the gene matches: 6. Germline loops: CDR1 MNHEY, CDR2 SVGAGI. The DNA for the CDR3 is TGTGCCAGCAGTTCGGGACAGGGGTTTAGCGAGCAGTACTTC. Residues: CASSSGQGFSEQYF.

J is TRBJ1-4 and V is TRBV19; a weak D match, TRBD1 (6 bases). The CDR3 extends over 16 amino acids. CDR1 and CDR2 from the germline V gene are LNHDA and SQIVND (reference sequence). V lost 5 bases and J 2 bases, leaving 15 bases between the germline ends. The CDR3 sequence is CASSPRTGSTNEKLFF. In DNA, the CDR3 is TGTGCCAGTAGTCCCCGCACAGGGTCGACTAATGAAAAACTGTTTTTT.

This chain connects TRBV5-5 to TRBJ2-3; 8 bases agree with TRBD2. The CDR3 extends over 16 amino acids. V shed 1 base, J shed 3 bases, and the junction held 7 bases outside the gene matches. The germline V gene encodes CDR1 SGHKS and CDR2 YYEKEE (reference sequence). In DNA, the CDR3 is TGTGCCAGCAGCTTGTGGGGACTAGAGAGTACAGATACGCAGTATTTT. This sequence encodes CASSLWGLESTDTQYF.

V usage is TRBV5-4 and J usage is TRBJ1-2, with a possible D match to TRBD1 (6 bases). The germline V gene encodes CDR1 SGHNT and CDR2 YYREEE (reference sequence). The CDR3 extends over 13 amino acids. The V end was cut by 5 bases, the J end by 2 bases, with 10 bases between. The CDR3 reads CASRPGQNYGYTF. As DNA, the CDR3 is TGTGCCAGCAGACCCGGACAGAACTATGGCTACACCTTC.

The chain uses TRBV7-8 and TRBJ1-4, with D possibly matching TRBD1 (5 bases). CDR1 is SGHVS and CDR2 is FQNEAQ in the germline V gene. The germline V and J ends were trimmed by 0 bases and 8 bases, with 16 bases remaining between them. The CDR3 is 16 residues long. CDR3 nucleotide sequence: TGTGCCAGCAGCTTAGCGCACGGGGGGTGGAGGGAAAAACTGTTTTTT. Translation gives CASSLAHGGWREKLFF. The full variable domain, in which reference TRBV7-8 and TRBJ1-4 provide the parts outside the CDR3, is GAGVSQSPRYKVAKRGQDVALRCDPISGHVSLFWYQQALGQGPEFLTYFQNEAQLDKSGLPSDRFFAERPEGSVSTLKIQRTQQEDSAVYLCASSLAHGGWREKLFFGSGTQLSVL.

V gene TRBV6-2 or TRBV6-3 combines with J gene TRBJ1-5; tentative D call: TRBD1 (6 bases). Germline V CDR1 and CDR2: MNHEY, SVGEGT. Trimming took off 3 bases at V and 1 base at J, with 13 bases between the two ends. This CDR3 has 16 amino acids. This chain's CDR3 is CASSYQGLPSNQPQHF. The CDR3 DNA reads TGTGCCAGCAGTTATCAGGGGCTCCCAAGCAATCAGCCCCAGCATTTT.

This sequence joins TRBV7-8 and TRBJ2-3, with 9 bases fitting TRBD1. V lost 3 bases to trimming and J lost 4 bases; unmatched junction nucleotides: 2. CDR3 length: 14 residues. The germline V gene encodes CDR1 SGHVS and CDR2 FQNEAQ. Here the CDR3 DNA reads TGTGCCAGCAGCTTCGGACAGGGGTCAGATACGCAGTATTTT. The encoded protein is CASSFGQGSDTQYF. Together with reference TRBV7-8 and TRBJ2-3, the CDR3 gives the full variable domain: GAGVSQSPRYKVAKRGQDVALRCDPISGHVSLFWYQQALGQGPEFLTYFQNEAQLDKSGLPSDRFFAERPEGSVSTLKIQRTQQEDSAVYLCASSFGQGSDTQYFGPGTRLTVL.

The J gene is TRBJ2-3, the V gene TRBV27, with D possibly matching TRBD2 (5 bases). The length of the CDR3 is 15 residues. Germline V gene lookup returns CDR1 MNHEY and CDR2 SMNVEV (reference sequence). V gave up 8 bases and J gave up 0 bases, with 15 bases separating them. As DNA, the CDR3 is TGTGCCAGCCTGGTCTTGGCGGGTAGCACAGATACGCAGTATTTT. Protein product: CASLVLAGSTDTQYF.

This chain uses TRBV7-9 with TRBJ1-1; weak D call: TRBD1 (5 bases). The V end was cut by 3 bases, the J end by 1 base, with 9 bases between. CDR1 is SEHNR, CDR2 FQNEAQ, per germline (reference sequence). The CDR3 extends over 14 amino acids. CDR3 region: CASSFPTENTEAFF. CDR3 nucleotide sequence: TGTGCCAGCAGCTTCCCGACAGAGAACACTGAAGCTTTCTTT.

The J gene is TRBJ2-7, the V gene TRBV6-5, with D maybe TRBD2 (6 bases). The CDR3 has 16 amino acids. Germline V gene data show CDR1 as MNHEY and CDR2 as SVGAGI. Trimming removed 0 bases at V and 0 bases at J, with 12 bases between. In nucleotides, the CDR3 is TGTGCCAGCAGTTACTCAGGTAGCGGACTCTCCTACGAGCAGTACTTC. Its protein is CASSYSGSGLSYEQYF.

The chain has TRBV10-3 and TRBJ2-2; TRBD2 matches at 7 bases. The V gene end was trimmed by 4 bases and the J gene end by 8 bases; junction bases not matched to a gene: 7. CDR1 ENHRY and CDR2 SYGVKD come from the germline V gene. The CDR3 covers 14 residues. The DNA of the CDR3 is TGTGCCATCAGTGGAGCGGGATTCGCGGGGGAGCTGTTTTTT. It yields the protein CAISGAGFAGELFF.

This clone was detected a few times. This sequence joins TRBV15 and TRBJ1-5; no clear D. This CDR3 is built from 15 residues. Germline V gives CDR1 LNHNV, CDR2 YYDKDF (reference sequence). V was shortened by 3 bases and J by 6 bases, with 15 bases between the two germline ends. This CDR3 is CATSRRSPPRQPQHF. DNA of the CDR3: TGTGCCACCAGCAGGCGATCCCCACCGCGTCAGCCCCAGCATTTT.

This chain connects TRBV4-1 to TRBJ2-7; tentatively, D is TRBD2 (5 bases). The CDR3 has 14 amino acids. Germline V gives CDR1 MGHRA, CDR2 YSYEKL. V lost 0 bases and J lost 5, with 11 bases in between. DNA of the CDR3: TGCGCCAGCAGCCAAGAAAGAGGGATCGACGAGCAGTACTTC. Its protein product is CASSQERGIDEQYF.

This sequence joins TRBV5-1 and TRBJ1-2; the D is unclear. This CDR3 is 14 amino acids long. Trimming left V 4 bases short and J 1 base short, with 11 bases between. Per germline, CDR1 SGHRS and CDR2 YFSETQ. CDR3 DNA sequence: TGCGCCAGCAGCACAAATCCCTTTAACTATGGCTACACCTTC. Its translation is CASSTNPFNYGYTF.

The CDR3 reads CASSYGQLSNQPQHF. CDR3 nucleotide sequence: TGTGCCAGCAGTTACGGACAGCTTAGCAATCAGCCCCAGCATTTT. This chain uses TRBV6-2 or TRBV6-3 with TRBJ1-5, with D tentatively TRBD1 (6 bases). The V and J ends lost 2 bases and 0 bases respectively, with 8 bases between them. Germline loops: CDR1 MNHEY, CDR2 SVGEGT. CDR3 length equals 15 residues.

The genes are TRBV29-1 and TRBJ1-1, with a tentative D call TRBD1 (5 bases). The CDR3 covers 14 residues. Trimming pared 1 base from V and 3 bases from J, leaving 12 bases between. Germline values: CDR1 SQVTM, CDR2 ANQGSEA. In nucleotides, the CDR3 is TGCAGCGTTGAAGCCACGGGGGAGGACACTGAAGCTTTCTTT. Amino acid sequence: CSVEATGEDTEAFF.

This clone was seen once. The chain employs TRBV4-2 and TRBJ2-1; D might be TRBD2 (6 bases). Per germline, CDR1 LGHNA and CDR2 YNFKEQ. The length of the CDR3 is 15 residues. The V and J ends lost 4 bases and 7 bases respectively, with 17 bases between them. CDR3 in amino acids: CASSPPGETRNEQFF. In DNA form, the CDR3 reads TGTGCCAGCAGCCCCCCGGGAGAAACCCGAAATGAGCAGTTCTTC.

The chain combines TRBV5-1 with TRBJ2-2; D might be TRBD2 (6 bases). Germline values: CDR1 SGHRS, CDR2 YFSETQ. Trimming left V 1 base short and J 5 bases short, with 12 bases between. The CDR3 loop spans 15 amino acids. CDR3 in DNA: TGCGCCAGCAGCTTGTCGACTAGTCAGACCGGGGAGCTGTTTTTT. Translating gives CASSLSTSQTGELFF.

The rearrangement links TRBV6-5 to TRBJ1-4, with 7 bases matching TRBD1. J was trimmed by 6 bases and V by 0 bases; bases with no gene match: 4. The V gene's germline CDR1 is MNHEY and CDR2 SVGAGI. The CDR3 is made up of 15 amino acids. Here the CDR3 reads CASSYSKGADEKLFF. In DNA, the CDR3 is TGTGCCAGCAGTTACTCGAAGGGGGCCGATGAAAAACTGTTTTTT.

The chain couples TRBV5-4 to TRBJ2-6; 11 bases line up with TRBD1. Germline lookup yields CDR1 SGHNT and CDR2 YYREEE (reference sequence). The J segment lost 3 bases and the V segment lost 4 bases, leaving 9 bases of the junction unmatched. CDR3 length: 18 amino acids. CDR3 in amino acids: CASSRTGGSVSGANVLTF. The CDR3, as DNA: TGTGCCAGCAGCCGGACAGGGGGCAGTGTCAGTGGGGCCAACGTCCTGACTTTC.

The chain couples TRBV9 to TRBJ2-5, with TRBD2 matching 8 bases. The V gene's germline CDR1 is SGDLS and CDR2 YYNGEE. This CDR3 contains 14 residues. With 4 bases clipped from V and 5 bases from J, the junction kept 7 bases outside the gene matches. CDR3 in amino acids: CASSMSTGGETQYF. The CDR3 region has the DNA TGTGCCAGCAGCATGTCAACGGGGGGGGAGACCCAGTACTTC.

The chain joins TRBV6-4 to TRBJ1-2; TRBD1 agrees at 10 bases. Germline trimming cut 3 bases from V and 8 bases from J; bases unmatched to any gene: 12. The CDR3 consists of 16 residues. The V gene's germline CDR1 is MRHNA and CDR2 SNTAGT. CDR3 bases: TGTGCCAGCAGTGAGGCCTCGGGGACAGGGGTGAAGGGCTACACCTTC. Translating it yields CASSEASGTGVKGYTF.

The J gene is TRBJ2-1, the V gene TRBV7-9; D may be TRBD2 (6 bases). CDR1 and CDR2 (germline): SEHNR, FQNEAQ (reference sequence). V shed 0 bases and J shed 7 bases, with 10 bases lying between them. There are 14 residues in the CDR3. CDR3 in amino acids: CASSLAGGGNEQFF. CDR3 in DNA: TGTGCCAGCAGCTTAGCGGGAGGTGGAAATGAGCAGTTCTTC.

This clone was counted a few times. The rearrangement links TRBV4-3 to TRBJ2-1, with 12 nucleotides matching TRBD2. There are 17 residues in the CDR3. CDR1 LGHNA and CDR2 YSLEER come from the germline V gene. The junction had 10 bases not matched to a gene; V was cut back by 4 bases and J by 6 bases. CDR3 in amino acids: CASSLRTSGITSNEQFF. DNA of the CDR3: TGCGCCAGCAGCCTACGGACTAGCGGGATAACTAGCAATGAGCAGTTCTTC.

This chain connects TRBV6-2 or TRBV6-3 to TRBJ2-4, with D possibly being TRBD2 (5 bases). The germline V gene encodes CDR1 MNHEY and CDR2 SVGEGT. The CDR3 runs to 16 residues. The V and J ends lost 7 bases and 2 bases respectively, with 18 bases between them. CDR3 sequence reads: CASTPAASISKNIQYF. DNA for the CDR3: TGTGCCAGCACCCCAGCGGCTAGCATCTCCAAAAACATTCAGTACTTC.